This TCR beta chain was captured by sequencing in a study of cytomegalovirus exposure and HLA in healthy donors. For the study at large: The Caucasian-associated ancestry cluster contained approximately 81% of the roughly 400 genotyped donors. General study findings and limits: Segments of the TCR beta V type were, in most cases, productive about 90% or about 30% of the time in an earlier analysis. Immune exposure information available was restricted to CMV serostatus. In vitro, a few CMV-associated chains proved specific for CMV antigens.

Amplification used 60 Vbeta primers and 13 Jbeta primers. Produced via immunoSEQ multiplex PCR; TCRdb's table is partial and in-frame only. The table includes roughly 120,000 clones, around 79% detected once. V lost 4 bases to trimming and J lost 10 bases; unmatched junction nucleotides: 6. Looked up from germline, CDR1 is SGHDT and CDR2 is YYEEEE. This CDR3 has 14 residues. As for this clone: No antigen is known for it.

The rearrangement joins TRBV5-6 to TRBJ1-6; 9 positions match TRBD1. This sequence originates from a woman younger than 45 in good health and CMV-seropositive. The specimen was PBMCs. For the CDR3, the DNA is TGTGCCAGCAGCACCGGGACAGGGTACTCACCCCTCCACTTT. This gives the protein CASSTGTGYSPLHF.